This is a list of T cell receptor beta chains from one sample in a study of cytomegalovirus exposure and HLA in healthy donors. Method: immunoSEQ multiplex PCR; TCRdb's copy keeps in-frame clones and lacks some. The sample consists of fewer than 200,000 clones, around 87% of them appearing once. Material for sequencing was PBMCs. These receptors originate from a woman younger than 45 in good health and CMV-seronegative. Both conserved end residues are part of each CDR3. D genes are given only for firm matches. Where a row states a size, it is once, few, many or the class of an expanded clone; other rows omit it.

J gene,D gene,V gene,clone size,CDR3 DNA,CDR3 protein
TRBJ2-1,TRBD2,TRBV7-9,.,TGTGCCAGCAGCTCAGGACTAGCGATGGGCAATGAGCAGTTCTTC,CASSSGLAMGNEQFF
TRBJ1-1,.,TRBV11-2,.,TGTGCCAGCAGCTTCATCGGACTTAACACTGAAGCTTTCTTT,CASSFIGLNTEAFF
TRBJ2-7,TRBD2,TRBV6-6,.,TGTGCCAGCAGAACAATAGCGGGGGCAACCTACGAGCAGTACTTC,CASRTIAGATYEQYF
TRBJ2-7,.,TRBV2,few,TGTGCCAGCAGTGGGGCCAGTAACCCCTACGAGCAGTACTTC,CASSGASNPYEQYF
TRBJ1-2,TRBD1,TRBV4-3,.,TGCGCCAGCAGCCAAGATACCGGGACAGGGGGTAGAGGCGGCTACACCTTC,CASSQDTGTGGRGGYTF
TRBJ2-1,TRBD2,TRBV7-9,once,TGTGCCAGCAGCTTCTCCGGGGGGGGCCTTAATGAGCAGTTCTTC,CASSFSGGGLNEQFF
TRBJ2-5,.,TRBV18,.,TGTGCCAGCTCACTCCCCGGGGTTCAAGAGACCCAGTACTTC,CASSLPGVQETQYF
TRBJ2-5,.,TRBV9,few,TGTGCCAGCAGCGTAGGGTCGGTCCCGGGGGAGACCCAGTACTTC,CASSVGSVPGETQYF
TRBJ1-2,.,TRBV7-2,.,TGTGCCAGCGGCCCAGGGATAGGGTATAACTATGGCTACACCTTC,CASGPGIGYNYGYTF
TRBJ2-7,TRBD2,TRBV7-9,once,TGTGCCAGCAGCTTAGAAGCGGGGGTGGGCGAGCAGTACTTC,CASSLEAGVGEQYF
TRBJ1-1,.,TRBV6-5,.,TGTGCCAGCAGTTACAACAGGGAGAACACTGAAGCTTTCTTT,CASSYNRENTEAFF
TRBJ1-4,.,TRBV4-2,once,TGTGCCAGCAGCCAAAATGGAGCCGGGACAATCGAAAAACTGTTTTTT,CASSQNGAGTIEKLFF
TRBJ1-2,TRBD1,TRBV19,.,TGTGCCAGTAGTATCTCCGGACAGGGGGTTGGTGGCTACACCTTC,CASSISGQGVGGYTF
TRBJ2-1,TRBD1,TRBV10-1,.,TGCGCCAGCAGCCCGATCAGGACAGGTGGGGATGAGCAGTTCTTC,CASSPIRTGGDEQFF
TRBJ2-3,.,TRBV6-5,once,TGTGCCAGCAGTTACTCGACGGGAGATACGCAGTATTTT,CASSYSTGDTQYF
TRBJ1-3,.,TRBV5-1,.,TGCGCCAGCAGCCCAACAGGGACCTTGGGAAACACCATATATTTT,CASSPTGTLGNTIYF
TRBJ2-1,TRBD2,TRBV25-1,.,TGTGCCAGCAGCCCAACTAGCGGGGGGGAAAATGAGCAGTTCTTC,CASSPTSGGENEQFF
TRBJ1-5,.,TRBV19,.,TGTGCCAGTAGTCCTTTCGACAGTATTCCCAATCAGCCCCAGCATTTT,CASSPFDSIPNQPQHF
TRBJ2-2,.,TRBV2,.,TGTGCCAGCAAATTCGCAGGGCTGAACACCGGGGAGCTGTTTTTT,CASKFAGLNTGELFF
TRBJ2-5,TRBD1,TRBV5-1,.,TGCGCCAGCAGAGAAACAGGGGCGTTCGTGGAGACCCAGTACTTC,CASRETGAFVETQYF
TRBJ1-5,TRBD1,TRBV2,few,TGTGCCAGCAGTGAGCCGGGACAGGGAAATCAGCCCCAGCATTTT,CASSEPGQGNQPQHF
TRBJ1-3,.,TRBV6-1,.,TGTGCCAGCAGTGCCCCCGGGAACTCTGGAAACACCATATATTTT,CASSAPGNSGNTIYF
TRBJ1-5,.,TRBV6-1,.,TGTGCCAGCGCCCCAGTGGGGAGACAGCCCCAGCATTTT,CASAPVGRQPQHF
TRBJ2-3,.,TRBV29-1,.,TGCAGCGTTGTATTTCGGACTAGCACAGATACGCAGTATTTT,CSVVFRTSTDTQYF
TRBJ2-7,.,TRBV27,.,TGTGCCAGCAGTTTTGGCGGGGAGGCCTACGAGCAGTACTTC,CASSFGGEAYEQYF
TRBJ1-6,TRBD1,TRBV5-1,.,TGCGCCAGCAGGCAGGCCGGGACAGGAGAAGGGCCCCTCCACTTT,CASRQAGTGEGPLHF
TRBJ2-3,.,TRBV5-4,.,TGTGCCAGCAGCTTGACCGGGACTCTCTCAGATACGCAGTATTTT,CASSLTGTLSDTQYF